Shown below are 23 T cell receptor beta chains from a single sample sequenced in a study of T cells after yellow fever vaccination. TCRdb analysed the 5' RACE reads with MiXCR anew, one entry per CDR3 protein. The data show about 340,000 distinct CDR3 sequences, 8.7% seen once. Sequences were derived from PBMCs, sampled on the day of the first yellow fever vaccination. The receptors were sampled from a man between 18 and 35 years old who received the YFV17D yellow fever vaccine.

The V call is TRBV19, the J call TRBJ1-1; D ambiguous. The CDR3 runs to 14 residues. Germline CDR1 is LNHDA and CDR2 is SQIVND (reference sequence). Trimming pared 3 bases from V and 2 bases from J, leaving 10 bases between. The CDR3 sequence is CASSMAGFNTEAFF. In DNA form, the CDR3 reads TGTGCCAGTAGTATGGCGGGGTTCAACACTGAAGCTTTCTTT.

This clonotype was detected many times. The rearrangement uses TRBV2 and TRBJ2-2; no clear D gene. The CDR3 consists of 11 residues. In germline, CDR1 is SNHLY, CDR2 FYNNEI. V was pared by 8 bases and J by 6 bases, with 7 bases between. Here the CDR3 reads CASRFSGELFF. CDR3 DNA sequence: TGTGCCAGCCGGTTCTCCGGGGAGCTGTTTTTT. Full variable domain (missing parts from reference TRBV2 and TRBJ2-2): EPEVTQTPSHQVTQMGQEVILRCVPISNHLYFYWYRQILGQKVEFLVSFYNNEISEKSEIFDDQFSVERPDGSNFTLKIRSTKLEDSAMYFCASRFSGELFFGEGSRLTVL.

Many counts were recorded for this clonotype. The chain couples TRBV15 to TRBJ2-3, with 8 bases identical to TRBD1. The CDR3 runs 16 residues. Looked up from germline, CDR1 is LNHNV and CDR2 is YYDKDF (reference sequence). V gave up 1 base and J gave up 4 bases; unmatched junction bases: 7. This CDR3 reads CATSRGTGRIADTQYF. In nucleotides, the CDR3 is TGTGCCACCAGCAGAGGGACAGGGCGGATTGCAGATACGCAGTATTTT.

The table lists this clonotype with a few counts. V is TRBV7-9 and J is TRBJ2-5, with D possibly matching TRBD2 (7 bases). The germline V gene encodes CDR1 SEHNR and CDR2 FQNEAQ (reference sequence). The CDR3 spans 15 residues. V lost 7 bases and J lost 1, with 16 bases in between. Written as DNA, the CDR3 is TGTGCCAGCACGGACGAGGGGGGGGTCCAAGAGACCCAGTACTTC. Translating gives CASTDEGGVQETQYF.

The chain is built from TRBV5-1 and TRBJ1-1; D may be TRBD1 (6 bases). This CDR3 has 14 amino acids. Trimming took off 0 bases at V and 4 bases at J, with 10 bases between the two ends. Germline CDR1 SGHRS, CDR2 YFSETQ. The CDR3 coding sequence is TGCGCCAGCAGCTTGGCAGGGGCCCGCACTGAAGCTTTCTTT. This sequence encodes CASSLAGARTEAFF.

The J gene is TRBJ1-1, the V gene TRBV21-1. TRBV21-1 has pseudogene status. This CDR3 region has 12 residues. Written as DNA, the CDR3 is TGTGCCGGCAGCTTGGAGGACGGTGAAGCTTTCTTT. As protein: CAGSLEDGEAFF.

This clonotype was counted between two and nine times. The chain recombines TRBV6-5 with TRBJ2-2; 14 positions match TRBD2. CDR1 and CDR2 (germline): MNHEY, SVGAGI. CDR3 length equals 17 residues. V shed 2 bases and J 1 base; nucleotides not matched to a gene: 0. In DNA, the CDR3 is TGTGCCAGCAGTTACGGGACTAGCGGGGGGAACACCGGGGAGCTGTTTTTT. It specifies CASSYGTSGGNTGELFF.

This clonotype has more than one count but fewer than ten. V usage is TRBV6-6 and J usage is TRBJ2-7; D gene ambiguous. The CDR3 is 13 residues long. Trimming took 1 base from V and 2 from J, leaving 6 bases between them. Looked up from germline, CDR1 is MNHNY and CDR2 is SVGAGI (reference sequence). The CDR3 here is CASSYYRTYEQYF. CDR3 nucleotides: TGTGCCAGCAGTTACTACAGAACCTACGAGCAGTACTTC.

J is TRBJ2-4 and V is TRBV28; 11 bases are shared with TRBD1. The length of the CDR3 is 14 residues. Losses at the gene ends were 4 bases for V and 5 bases for J; bases not matched to a gene: 1. Germline V gene data show CDR1 as MDHEN and CDR2 as SYDVKM. CDR3 in amino acids: CASSSGQGENIQYF. CDR3 bases: TGTGCCAGCAGTTCGGGACAGGGGGAAAACATTCAGTACTTC.

The chain employs TRBV7-7 and TRBJ2-5, with a weak D call TRBD1 (5 bases). Germline-derived CDR1 and CDR2 are SSHAT and FNYEAQ (reference sequence). The CDR3 is 16 amino acids. With 0 bases removed from V and 1 base from J, the gap between germline ends came to 12 bases. The CDR3, as DNA: TGTGCCAGCAGCTTAGCGCCAACAGGCTCCCAAGAGACCCAGTACTTC. Its translation: CASSLAPTGSQETQYF.

This clonotype has more than one count but fewer than ten. The V call is TRBV6-4, the J call TRBJ1-6; D is unresolved. The ends were cut back, 11 bases at V and 3 bases at J, with 8 bases in the middle. The germline gives CDR1 MRHNA, CDR2 SNTAGT. The CDR3 runs to 12 residues. The CDR3 spells CAAGNYNSPLHF. The CDR3 nucleotides are TGTGCCGCGGGCAACTATAATTCACCCCTCCACTTT.

J is TRBJ2-7 and V is TRBV5-1; D is uncertain. Germline CDR1 and CDR2: SGHRS and YFSETQ. The germline V and J ends were trimmed by 4 bases and 4 bases, with 9 bases remaining between them. The CDR3 has 12 residues. The CDR3 bases are TGCGCCAGCAGCCCCGGCTTTTACGAGCAGTACTTC. This sequence encodes CASSPGFYEQYF. The full variable domain, with the rest looked up from reference TRBV5-1 and TRBJ2-7, is KAGVTQTPRYLIKTRGQQVTLSCSPISGHRSVSWYQQTPGQGLQFLFEYFSETQRNKGNFPGRFSGRQFSNSRSEMNVSTLELGDSALYLCASSPGFYEQYFGPGTRLTVT.

This clonotype was counted between two and nine times. This chain connects TRBV11-1 to TRBJ2-2; a possible D gene is TRBD2 (6 bases). V dropped 3 bases and J dropped 3 bases, with 20 bases sitting between them. The germline V gene has CDR1 SGHAT and CDR2 FQDESV (reference sequence). CDR3 length: 18 residues. The CDR3 sequence is CASSFPTRRGKDTGELFF. In DNA form, the CDR3 reads TGTGCCAGCAGCTTCCCGACTCGTCGGGGGAAGGACACCGGGGAGCTGTTTTTT.

V and J are TRBV12-3 or TRBV12-4 and TRBJ2-1, with a tentative D call TRBD1 (5 bases). V lost 6 bases and J 11 bases, leaving 11 bases between the germline ends. There are 11 residues in the CDR3. The DNA for the CDR3 is TGTGCCAGCAGGATCGGACATAAGCAGTTCTTC. Translating gives CASRIGHKQFF.

The chain links TRBV7-9 to TRBJ1-3; D ambiguous. Trimming shortened V by 7 bases and J by 0 bases, and 10 bases separated the two germline ends. CDR3 length equals 14 residues. Germline CDR1 reads SEHNR; CDR2 reads FQNEAQ (reference sequence). This CDR3 is CASIIGNSGNTIYF. The CDR3 bases are TGTGCCAGCATAATTGGAAACTCTGGAAACACCATATATTTT.

This clonotype was counted only a few times. This rearrangement joins TRBV7-3 to TRBJ2-5, with no clear D. Per germline, CDR1 SGHTA and CDR2 FQGTGA. V dropped 9 bases and J dropped 3 bases, with 14 bases sitting between them. This CDR3 has 13 amino acids. The CDR3 here is CARARPPEETQYF. In DNA, the CDR3 is TGTGCCAGAGCGCGACCCCCCGAAGAGACCCAGTACTTC.

The V and J genes are TRBV5-1 and TRBJ2-2; D remains ambiguous. CDR1 and CDR2 (germline): SGHRS, YFSETQ. Trimming took 2 bases from V and 6 from J, leaving 8 bases between them. This CDR3 has 13 residues. DNA for the CDR3: TGCGCCAGCAGCTTTTCACAACCCGGGGAGCTGTTTTTT. It encodes CASSFSQPGELFF.

This clonotype has at least ten counts. The gene calls are TRBV7-2 and TRBJ2-3; TRBD2 is a possible D gene (7 bases). This CDR3 is 15 amino acids long. CDR1 SGHTA and CDR2 FQGNSA come from the germline V gene. With 5 bases removed from V and 3 bases from J, the gap between germline ends came to 15 bases. CDR3 nucleotides: TGTGCCAGCAGCGGCCGGGGGGCCGGGACAGATACGCAGTATTTT. Translation gives CASSGRGAGTDTQYF. Full variable domain (missing parts from reference TRBV7-2 and TRBJ2-3): GAGVSQSPSNKVTEKGKDVELRCDPISGHTALYWYRQSLGQGLEFLIYFQGNSAPDKSGLPSDRFSAERTGGSVSTLTIQRTQQEDSAVYLCASSGRGAGTDTQYFGPGTRLTVL.

This clonotype was counted at least ten times. An end of the junction does not agree with germline; a read error may underlie this. The chain has TRBV7-9 and TRBJ2-4; no firm D call. Germline V gene data show CDR1 as SEHNR and CDR2 as FQNEAQ (reference sequence). The CDR3 is 12 amino acids. Here the CDR3 reads CASSFEDAPAHF. The CDR3, as DNA: TGTGCCAGCAGCTTTGAGGACGCCCCGGCGCACTTC.

This clonotype was seen a few times. This chain connects TRBV20-1 to TRBJ2-7, with 9 bases fitting TRBD1. The CDR3 extends over 15 amino acids. Germline CDR1 and CDR2: DFQATT and SNEGSKA (reference sequence). J was trimmed by 0 bases and V by 6 bases; bases with no gene match: 9. CDR3 in DNA: TGCAGTGCCATATCCGGGACAGGGTCCTCCTACGAGCAGTACTTC. It specifies CSAISGTGSSYEQYF.

V usage is TRBV20-1 and J usage is TRBJ2-1, with 10 bases fitting TRBD2. The CDR3 extends over 16 amino acids. With 0 bases clipped from V and 6 bases from J, the junction kept 8 bases outside the gene matches. The V gene's germline CDR1 is DFQATT and CDR2 SNEGSKA (reference sequence). CDR3 protein: CSARDPSGGAFNEQFF. The CDR3 DNA sequence: TGCAGTGCTAGAGATCCCAGCGGGGGGGCCTTCAATGAGCAGTTCTTC.

This clonotype showed up just a few times. This sequence joins TRBV27 and TRBJ1-6; tentative D call: TRBD1 (5 bases). V was pared by 7 bases and J by 7 bases, with 17 bases between. CDR1 is MNHEY, CDR2 SMNVEV, per germline (reference sequence). There are 15 residues in the CDR3. The CDR3 DNA sequence: TGTGCCAGCACCCTACCACCGGGACTAAATTCACCCCTCCACTTT. Translating it yields CASTLPPGLNSPLHF.

This clonotype was recorded a few times. The chain couples TRBV4-1 to TRBJ2-3, with D tentatively TRBD1 (5 bases). The germline CDR1 and CDR2 sequences are MGHRA and YSYEKL. Trimming took off 1 base at V and 8 bases at J, with 19 bases between the two ends. There are 16 residues in the CDR3. The CDR3, as DNA: TGCGCCAGCAGCCAAGTGGGAACAGGCCCAGAGCGTACGCAGTATTTT. Translating gives CASSQVGTGPERTQYF.